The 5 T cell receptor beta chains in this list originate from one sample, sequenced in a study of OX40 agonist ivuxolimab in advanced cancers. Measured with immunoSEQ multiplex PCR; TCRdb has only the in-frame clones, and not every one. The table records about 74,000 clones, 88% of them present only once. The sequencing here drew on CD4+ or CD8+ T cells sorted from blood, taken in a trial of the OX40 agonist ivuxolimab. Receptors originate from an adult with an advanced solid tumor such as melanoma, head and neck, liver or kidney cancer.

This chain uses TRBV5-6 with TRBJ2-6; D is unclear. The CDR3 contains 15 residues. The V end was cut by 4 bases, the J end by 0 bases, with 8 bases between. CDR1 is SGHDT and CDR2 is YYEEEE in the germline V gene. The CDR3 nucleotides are TGTGCCAGCAGCCGTTATAGCTCTGGGGCCAACGTCCTGACTTTC. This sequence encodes CASSRYSSGANVLTF.

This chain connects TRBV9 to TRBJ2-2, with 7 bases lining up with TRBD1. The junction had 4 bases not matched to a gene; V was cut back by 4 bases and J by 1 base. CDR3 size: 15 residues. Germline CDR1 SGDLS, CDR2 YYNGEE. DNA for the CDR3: TGTGCCAGCAGCCCTAGGACAGGGAACACCGGGGAGCTGTTTTTT. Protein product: CASSPRTGNTGELFF.

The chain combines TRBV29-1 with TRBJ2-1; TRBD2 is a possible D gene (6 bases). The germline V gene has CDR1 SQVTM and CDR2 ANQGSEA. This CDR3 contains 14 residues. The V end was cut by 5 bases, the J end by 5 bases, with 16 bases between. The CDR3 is CSVTRTSTNNEQFF. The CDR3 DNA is TGCAGCGTTACCCGAACTAGCACCAACAATGAGCAGTTCTTC.

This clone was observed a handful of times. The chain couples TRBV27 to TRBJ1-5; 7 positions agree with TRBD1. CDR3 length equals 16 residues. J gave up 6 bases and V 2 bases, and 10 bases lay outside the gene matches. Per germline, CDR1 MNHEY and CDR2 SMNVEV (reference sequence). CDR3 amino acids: CASSLMGRGVPQPQHF. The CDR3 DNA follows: TGTGCCAGCAGTTTAATGGGCAGGGGGGTCCCTCAGCCCCAGCATTTT.

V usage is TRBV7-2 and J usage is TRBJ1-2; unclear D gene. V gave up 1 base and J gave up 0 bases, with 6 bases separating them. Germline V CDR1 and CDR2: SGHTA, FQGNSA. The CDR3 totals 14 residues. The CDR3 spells CASSLGVANYGYTF. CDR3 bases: TGTGCCAGCAGCTTAGGTGTAGCTAACTATGGCTACACCTTC. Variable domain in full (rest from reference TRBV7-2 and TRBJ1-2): GAGVSQSPSNKVTEKGKDVELRCDPISGHTALYWYRQSLGQGLEFLIYFQGNSAPDKSGLPSDRFSAERTGGSVSTLTIQRTQQEDSAVYLCASSLGVANYGYTFGSGTRLTVV.